This T cell receptor (beta chain) is drawn from a study of shared clonotypes between healthy human individuals. The study, taken as a whole, reports: Donor clonotype sharing was expected to depend on sequencing depth. Tissue TCR repertoires likely differ from these blood-only repertoires.

Only CD45RO-negative cells positively selected for CCR7 counted as naive CD8 cells, so terminally differentiated effector memory CD45RA+ cells were excluded. V dropped 5 bases and J dropped 1; count of bases not matched to a gene: 3. CDR3 length equals 14 residues. Germline CDR1 is SGHVS and CDR2 is FNYEAQ. Sequencing used immunoSEQ multiplex PCR; TCRdb keeps in-frame clones, though not all of them. This sample has under 2,000,000 clones, with approximately 94% found just once. Turning to this clone: As yet, its antigen is unknown.

The sequence was collected from a man between 18 and 35 years old in good health. Sequences were obtained from naive CD8+ T cells sorted from blood. V usage is TRBV7-6 and J usage is TRBJ2-3; 7 nucleotides agree with TRBD2. CDR3 residues: CASSGSGGTDTQYF. The CDR3 DNA reads TGTGCCAGCAGCGGAAGCGGGGGCACAGATACGCAGTATTTT. Full variable domain (remainder filled in from reference TRBV7-6 and TRBJ2-3): GAGVSQSPRYKVTKRGQDVALRCDPISGHVSLYWYRQALGQGPEFLTYFNYEAQQDKSGLPNDRFSAERPEGSISTLTIQRTEQRDSAMYRCASSGSGGTDTQYFGPGTRLTVL.